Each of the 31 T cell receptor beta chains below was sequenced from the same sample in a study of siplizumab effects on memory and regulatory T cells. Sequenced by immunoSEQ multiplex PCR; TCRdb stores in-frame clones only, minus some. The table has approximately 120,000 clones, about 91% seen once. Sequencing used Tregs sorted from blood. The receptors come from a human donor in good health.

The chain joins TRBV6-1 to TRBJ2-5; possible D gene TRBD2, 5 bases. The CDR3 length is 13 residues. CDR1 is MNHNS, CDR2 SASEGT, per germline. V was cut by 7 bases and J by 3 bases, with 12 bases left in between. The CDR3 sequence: CASILSGKETQYF. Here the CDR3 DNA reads TGTGCCAGCATATTATCGGGGAAAGAGACCCAGTACTTC.

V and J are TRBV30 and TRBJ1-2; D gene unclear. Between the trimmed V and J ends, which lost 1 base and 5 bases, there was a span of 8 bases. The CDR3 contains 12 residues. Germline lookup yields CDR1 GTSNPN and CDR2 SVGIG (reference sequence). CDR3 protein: CAWSDGPYGYTF. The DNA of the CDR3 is TGTGCCTGGAGTGACGGGCCGTATGGCTACACCTTC.

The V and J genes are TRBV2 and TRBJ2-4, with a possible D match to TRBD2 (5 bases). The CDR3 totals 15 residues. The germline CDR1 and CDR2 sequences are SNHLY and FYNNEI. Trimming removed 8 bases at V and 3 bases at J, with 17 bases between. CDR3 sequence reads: CASGSPAAGKNIQYF. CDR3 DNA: TGTGCCAGCGGATCCCCGGCGGCGGGCAAAAACATTCAGTACTTC.

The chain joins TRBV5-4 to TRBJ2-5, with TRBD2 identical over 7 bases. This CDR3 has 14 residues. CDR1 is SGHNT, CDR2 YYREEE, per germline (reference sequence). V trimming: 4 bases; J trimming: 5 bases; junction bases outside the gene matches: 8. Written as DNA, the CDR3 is TGTGCCAGCAGCCCGACTAGCCCCGGCGAGACCCAGTACTTC. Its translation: CASSPTSPGETQYF.

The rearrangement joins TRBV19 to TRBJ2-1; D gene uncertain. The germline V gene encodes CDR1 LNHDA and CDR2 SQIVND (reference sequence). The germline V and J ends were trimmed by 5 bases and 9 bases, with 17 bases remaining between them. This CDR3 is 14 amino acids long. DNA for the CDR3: TGTGCCAGTAGTGCCACCGGGCCCGGTGGTGAGCAGTTCTTC. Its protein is CASSATGPGGEQFF.

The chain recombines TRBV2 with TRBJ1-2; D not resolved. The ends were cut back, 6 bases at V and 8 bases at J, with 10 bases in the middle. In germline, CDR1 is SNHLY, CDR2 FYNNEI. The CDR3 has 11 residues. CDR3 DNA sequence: TGTGCCAGCAGCCCCCGTAGCGGCTACACCTTC. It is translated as CASSPRSGYTF.

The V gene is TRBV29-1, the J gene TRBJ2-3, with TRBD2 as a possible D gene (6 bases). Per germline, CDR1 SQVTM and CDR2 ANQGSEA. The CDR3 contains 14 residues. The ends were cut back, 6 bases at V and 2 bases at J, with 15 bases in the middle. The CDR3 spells CSVGGLTFTDTQYF. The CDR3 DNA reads TGCAGCGTGGGGGGACTGACCTTCACAGATACGCAGTATTTT.

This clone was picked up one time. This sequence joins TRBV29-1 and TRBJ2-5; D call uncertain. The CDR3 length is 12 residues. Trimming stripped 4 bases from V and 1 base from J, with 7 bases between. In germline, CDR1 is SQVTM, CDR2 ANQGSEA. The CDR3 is CSVAEVQETQYF. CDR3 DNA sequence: TGCAGCGTTGCAGAGGTCCAAGAGACCCAGTACTTC.

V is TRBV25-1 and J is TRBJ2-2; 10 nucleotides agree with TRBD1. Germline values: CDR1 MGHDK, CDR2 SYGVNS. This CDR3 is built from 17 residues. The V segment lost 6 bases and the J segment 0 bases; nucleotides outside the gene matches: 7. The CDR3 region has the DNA TGTGCCAGCAGCGGAGGCGGGACAGGGGCGAACACCGGGGAGCTGTTTTTT. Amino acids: CASSGGGTGANTGELFF.

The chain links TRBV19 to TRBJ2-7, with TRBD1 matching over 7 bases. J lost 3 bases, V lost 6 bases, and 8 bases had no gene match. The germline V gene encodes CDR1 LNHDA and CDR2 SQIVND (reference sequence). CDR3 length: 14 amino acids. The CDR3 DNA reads TGTGCCAGTAGCCGCGACAGGGTATACTACGAGCAGTACTTC. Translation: CASSRDRVYYEQYF.

The DNA for the CDR3 is TGTGCCAGCAGTGCGGACGGGACCCCCTACGAGCAGTACTTC. It is translated as CASSADGTPYEQYF. The chain recombines TRBV2 with TRBJ2-7; the D call may be TRBD1 or TRBD2 (5 bases each). The germline V gene encodes CDR1 SNHLY and CDR2 FYNNEI. The CDR3 extends over 14 amino acids. The V end was cut by 4 bases, the J end by 2 bases, with 12 bases between.

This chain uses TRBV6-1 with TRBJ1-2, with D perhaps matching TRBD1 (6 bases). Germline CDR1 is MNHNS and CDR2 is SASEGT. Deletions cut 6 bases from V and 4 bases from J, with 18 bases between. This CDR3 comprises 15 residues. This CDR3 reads CASSEPQGIPYGYTF. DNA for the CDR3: TGTGCCAGCAGCGAACCACAGGGAATTCCCTATGGCTACACCTTC.

CDR3 sequence: CASSLGAVNNNEQFF. The CDR3, as DNA: TGCGCCAGCAGCTTGGGGGCAGTGAATAACAATGAGCAGTTCTTC. V gene TRBV5-1 combines with J gene TRBJ2-1; D is undetermined. The ends were cut back, 0 bases at V and 5 bases at J, with 12 bases in the middle. In germline, CDR1 is SGHRS, CDR2 YFSETQ. There are 15 residues in the CDR3.

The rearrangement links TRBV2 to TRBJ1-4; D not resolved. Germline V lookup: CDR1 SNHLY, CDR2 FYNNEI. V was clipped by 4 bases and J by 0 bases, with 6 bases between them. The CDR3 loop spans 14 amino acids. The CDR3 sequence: CASSVPSTNEKLFF. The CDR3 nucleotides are TGTGCCAGCAGTGTGCCCTCAACTAATGAAAAACTGTTTTTT.

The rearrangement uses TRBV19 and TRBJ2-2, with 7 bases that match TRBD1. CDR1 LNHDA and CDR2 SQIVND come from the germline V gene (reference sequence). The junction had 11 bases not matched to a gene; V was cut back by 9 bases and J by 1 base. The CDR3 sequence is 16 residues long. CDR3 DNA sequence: TGTGCCAGCGGGACAGCTTCTTCATTGAACACCGGGGAGCTGTTTTTT. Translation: CASGTASSLNTGELFF.

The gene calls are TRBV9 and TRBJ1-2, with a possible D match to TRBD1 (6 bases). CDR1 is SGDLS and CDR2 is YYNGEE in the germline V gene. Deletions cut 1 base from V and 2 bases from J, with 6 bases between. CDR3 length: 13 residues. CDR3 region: CASSVTGNYGYTF. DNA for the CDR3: TGTGCCAGCAGCGTAACAGGGAACTATGGCTACACCTTC.

The CDR3 here is CASSPSGGSYEQYF. The CDR3 nucleotides are TGTGCCAGCTCACCCAGCGGGGGCTCTTACGAGCAGTACTTC. The chain carries TRBV18 and TRBJ2-7; 8 bases line up with TRBD2. The germline V gene encodes CDR1 KGHSH and CDR2 LQKENI. Trimming removed 3 bases from V and 4 bases from J; junction bases left unmatched: 5. The CDR3 is 14 residues long.

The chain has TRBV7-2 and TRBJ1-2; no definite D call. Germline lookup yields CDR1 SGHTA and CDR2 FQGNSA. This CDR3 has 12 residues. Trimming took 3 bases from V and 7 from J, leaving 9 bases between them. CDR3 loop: CASSFPTGGYTF. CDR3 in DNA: TGTGCCAGCAGCTTTCCCACGGGTGGCTACACCTTC.

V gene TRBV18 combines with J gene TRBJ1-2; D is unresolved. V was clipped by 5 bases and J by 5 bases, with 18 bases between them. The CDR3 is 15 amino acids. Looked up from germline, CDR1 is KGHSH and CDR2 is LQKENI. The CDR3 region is CASSTPEHQRYGYTF. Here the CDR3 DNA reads TGTGCCAGCTCAACCCCAGAGCACCAACGTTATGGCTACACCTTC.

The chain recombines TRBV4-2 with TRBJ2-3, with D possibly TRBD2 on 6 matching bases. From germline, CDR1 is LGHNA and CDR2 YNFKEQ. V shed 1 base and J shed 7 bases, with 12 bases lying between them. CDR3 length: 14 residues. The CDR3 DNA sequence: TGTGCCAGCAGCCAAGCTGACCTAGCGAATACGCAGTATTTT. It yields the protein CASSQADLANTQYF.

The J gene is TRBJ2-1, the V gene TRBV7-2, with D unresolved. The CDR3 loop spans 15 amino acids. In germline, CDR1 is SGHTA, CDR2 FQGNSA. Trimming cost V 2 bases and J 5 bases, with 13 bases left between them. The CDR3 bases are TGTGCCAGCAGCTTAAGCTGGAGACCCGACAATGAGCAGTTCTTC. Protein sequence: CASSLSWRPDNEQFF. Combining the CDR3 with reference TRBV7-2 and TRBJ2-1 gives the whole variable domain GAGVSQSPSNKVTEKGKDVELRCDPISGHTALYWYRQSLGQGLEFLIYFQGNSAPDKSGLPSDRFSAERTGGSVSTLTIQRTQQEDSAVYLCASSLSWRPDNEQFFGPGTRLTVL.

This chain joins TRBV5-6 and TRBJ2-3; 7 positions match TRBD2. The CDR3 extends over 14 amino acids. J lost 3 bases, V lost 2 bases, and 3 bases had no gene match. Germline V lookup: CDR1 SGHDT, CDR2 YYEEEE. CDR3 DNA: TGTGCCAGCAGCTTAGCGGGGAGGACAGATACGCAGTATTTT. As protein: CASSLAGRTDTQYF.

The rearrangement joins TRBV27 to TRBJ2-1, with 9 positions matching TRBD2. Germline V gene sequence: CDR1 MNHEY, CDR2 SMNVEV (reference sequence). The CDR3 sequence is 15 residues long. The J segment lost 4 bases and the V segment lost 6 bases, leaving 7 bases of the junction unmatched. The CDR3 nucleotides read TGTGCCAGCAGATCCGGGACTAGCAAGTACAATGAGCAGTTCTTC. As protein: CASRSGTSKYNEQFF.

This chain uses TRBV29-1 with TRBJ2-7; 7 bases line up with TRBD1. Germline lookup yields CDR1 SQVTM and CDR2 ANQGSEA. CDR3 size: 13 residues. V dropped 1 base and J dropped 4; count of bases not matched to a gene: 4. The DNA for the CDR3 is TGCAGCGTTGAAGGGGCAGGGGGTTACGAGCAGTACTTC. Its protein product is CSVEGAGGYEQYF.

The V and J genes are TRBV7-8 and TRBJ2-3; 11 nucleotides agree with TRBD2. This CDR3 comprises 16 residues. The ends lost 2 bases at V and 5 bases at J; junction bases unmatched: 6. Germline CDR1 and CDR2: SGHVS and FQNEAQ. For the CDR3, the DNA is TGTGCCAGCAGCTTACCGACTAGCGGGACTGGAGATACGCAGTATTTT. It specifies CASSLPTSGTGDTQYF. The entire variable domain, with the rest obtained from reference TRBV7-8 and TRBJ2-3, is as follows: GAGVSQSPRYKVAKRGQDVALRCDPISGHVSLFWYQQALGQGPEFLTYFQNEAQLDKSGLPSDRFFAERPEGSVSTLKIQRTQQEDSAVYLCASSLPTSGTGDTQYFGPGTRLTVL.

The chain's CDR3 is CASSIEAGGPDEQFF. The CDR3 DNA follows: TGTGCCAGTAGTATTGAAGCGGGGGGGCCCGATGAGCAGTTCTTC. The chain employs TRBV19 and TRBJ2-1; 10 bases fit TRBD2. The CDR3 is made up of 15 amino acids. With V trimmed by 3 bases and J by 8 bases, 7 bases remained unmatched. The germline V gene encodes CDR1 LNHDA and CDR2 SQIVND (reference sequence).

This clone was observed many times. The CDR3 DNA sequence: TGCGCCAGCAGCACGGGACAGGGATTGGACGAGCAGTACTTC. Translating it yields CASSTGQGLDEQYF. The rearrangement uses TRBV5-1 and TRBJ2-7; 9 bases agree with TRBD1. V lost 4 bases, J lost 5 bases, and 7 bases stayed unmatched. The CDR3 has 14 amino acids. Germline lookup yields CDR1 SGHRS and CDR2 YFSETQ.

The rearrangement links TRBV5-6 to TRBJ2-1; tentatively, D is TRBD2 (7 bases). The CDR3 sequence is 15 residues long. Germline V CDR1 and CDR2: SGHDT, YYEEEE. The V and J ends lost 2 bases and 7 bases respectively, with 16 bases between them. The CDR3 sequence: CASSLRGGARNEQFF. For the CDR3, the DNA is TGTGCCAGCAGCTTACGAGGGGGGGCTCGTAATGAGCAGTTCTTC.

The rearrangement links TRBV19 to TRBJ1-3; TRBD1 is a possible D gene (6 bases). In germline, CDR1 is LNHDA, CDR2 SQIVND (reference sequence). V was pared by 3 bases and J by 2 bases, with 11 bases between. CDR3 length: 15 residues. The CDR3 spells CASSIGQRTGNTIYF. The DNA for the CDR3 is TGTGCCAGTAGTATTGGACAGAGAACTGGAAACACCATATATTTT.

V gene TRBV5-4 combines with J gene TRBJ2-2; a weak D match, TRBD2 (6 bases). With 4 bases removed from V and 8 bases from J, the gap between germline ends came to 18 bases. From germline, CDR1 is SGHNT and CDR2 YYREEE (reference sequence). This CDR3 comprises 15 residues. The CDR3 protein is CASSPPGLLTGELFF. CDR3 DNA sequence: TGTGCCAGCAGCCCCCCGGGACTCCTAACGGGGGAGCTGTTTTTT. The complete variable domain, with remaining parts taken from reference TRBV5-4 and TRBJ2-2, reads ETGVTQSPTHLIKTRGQQVTLRCSSQSGHNTVSWYQQALGQGPQFIFQYYREEENGRGNFPPRFSGLQFPNYSSELNVNALELDDSALYLCASSPPGLLTGELFFGEGSRLTVL.

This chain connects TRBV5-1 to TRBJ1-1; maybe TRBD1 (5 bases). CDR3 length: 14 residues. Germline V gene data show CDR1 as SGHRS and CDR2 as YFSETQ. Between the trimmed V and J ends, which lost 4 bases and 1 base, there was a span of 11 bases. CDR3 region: CASSITGANTEAFF. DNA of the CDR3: TGCGCCAGCAGCATTACCGGGGCGAACACTGAAGCTTTCTTT.